One TCR beta chain is described in this entry. This CDR3 region has 12 residues. V shed 3 bases and J shed 7 bases, with 11 bases lying between them. The germline gives CDR1 SGHKS, CDR2 YYEKEE (reference sequence). Authors' processing steps: Counts of nucleated cells, estimated from reference gene primer amplification, were obtained. Measured with immunoSEQ multiplex PCR; TCRdb has only the in-frame clones, and not every one. The D gene and trimming were derived from the DNA, and the V and J assignments and clone size from that table. The data show some 310,000 clones, around 90% seen once. This record comes from a study of blood T cell repertoires in COVID-19. Study at large: Acute and convalescent COVID-19 samples came from the United States, Italy and Spain. Nucleic acid was either cDNA or gDNA, and it came from T cells, B-cell-depleted T cells, or PBMCs.

Enrollment of patients from Seattle took place during active infection, with longitudinal follow-up. Sequencing was done on a sample of peripheral blood. The TCR comes from a woman aged 40 to 50 with COVID-19, enrolled during active disease. The rearrangement uses TRBV5-5 and TRBJ2-7, with a weak D call TRBD1 (6 bases). CDR3 nucleotides: TGTGCCAGCAGCTCCAGGGGCCGGGAGCAGTACTTC. This encodes CASSSRGREQYF.